This paragraph covers one T cell receptor beta chain sequence. Its antigen is currently unknown. The source of the sample is a study of cytomegalovirus exposure and HLA in healthy donors. Study-wide background: A later analysis reported the roughly 130 validation repertoires used the same platform as the 500 to 800 first-cohort repertoires. Study conclusions and caveats: Rarity characterized most TCR sequences, yet some public TCRs appeared in many donors.

The donors were members of the roughly 120-subject validation cohort (separate from the roughly 660-subject first cohort). Using immunoSEQ multiplex PCR, the repertoire was profiled, and TCRdb retains in-frame clones only, with some absent. The table includes some 240,000 clones, around 87% detected once. This CDR3 is 17 amino acids long. V gave up 0 bases and J gave up 4 bases; unmatched junction bases: 6. Germline V gene data show CDR1 as SGHDT and CDR2 as YYEEEE. Sequencing used PBMCs. This receptor was obtained from a woman aged 18 to 35 in good health and CMV-seropositive. The chain has TRBV5-6 and TRBJ2-2; 10 bases fit TRBD2. The CDR3 protein is CASSLVFRTSGTGELFF. CDR3 DNA sequence: TGTGCCAGCAGCTTGGTTTTTAGGACTAGCGGCACCGGGGAGCTGTTTTTT.